Each of the 10 T cell receptor beta chains below was sequenced from the same sample in a study of T cells in Graves' hyperthyroidism and ophthalmopathy (dated by TCRdb to between 2019 and 2020). Library generation was performed with multiplex PCR. Sequencing relied on an Illumina HiSeq 2000. Amplification of TCR beta CDR3 regions was carried out from RNA transcripts. For the first round of RT-PCR on the TCR CDR3, the HTBI primer set was used together with the Qiagen OneStep RT-PCR kit. TCRdb reanalyzed the raw reads on its own, using fastp at Q25 for trimming and MiXCR for clone calling, and kept in-frame beta chains. CDR3 protein duplicates are merged, each entry listing the most common genes and DNA. The table for this sample lists about 640,000 distinct CDR3 sequences; roughly 20% of them were counted only once. The ten largest account for around a third of the sample. The sample was blood. These receptors came from a man aged 25 to 45 with Graves' ophthalmopathy.

This clonotype was seen at least ten times. The V gene is TRBV6-2 or TRBV6-3, the J gene TRBJ2-5; D tentatively fits TRBD1 or TRBD2 (7 bases each). This CDR3 spans 20 amino acids. The germline CDR1 and CDR2 sequences are MNHEY and SVGEGT. Trimming removed 6 bases at V and 5 bases at J, with 34 bases between. CDR3: CASRQRLTGITAGERETQYF. CDR3 bases: TGTGCCAGCAGACAACGCCTGACAGGGATTACGGCGGGAGAGAGGGAGACCCAGTACTTC.

The rearrangement joins TRBV20-1 to TRBJ1-5; D might be TRBD1 (6 bases). The germline gives CDR1 DFQATT, CDR2 SNEGSKA (reference sequence). This CDR3 has 16 residues. V was trimmed by 3 bases and J by 4 bases, leaving 19 bases between them. The CDR3 bases are TGCAGTGCTAGCATTCAAACAGGGCGTCCAAATCAGCCCCAGCATTTT. Protein product: CSASIQTGRPNQPQHF.

This clonotype showed up many times. The rearrangement links TRBV11-2 to TRBJ2-5, with 8 positions matching TRBD2. This CDR3 is 15 amino acids long. With 5 bases clipped from V and 4 bases from J, the junction kept 9 bases outside the gene matches. Germline V gene lookup returns CDR1 SGHAT and CDR2 FQNNGV. The CDR3 spells CASSGGAGVRETQYF. The CDR3, as DNA: TGTGCCAGCAGCGGGGGAGCGGGAGTAAGAGAGACCCAGTACTTC.

A word on this clonotype: A much larger clone lies one base from this, so it may be a read error. The V call is TRBV5-6, the J call TRBJ2-1, with TRBD2 as a possible D gene (5 bases). The CDR3 runs 14 residues. CDR1 is SGHDT and CDR2 is YYEEEE in the germline V gene. The CDR3, as DNA: TGTGACAGCAGCTGGATGGGGAGAGAACGAGAACAGTTCTTC. Translated: CDSSWMGREREQFF.

This clonotype occurred many times. This chain connects TRBV20-1 to TRBJ2-1, with unresolved D. V lost 0 bases, J lost 6 bases, and 18 bases lay in between. Germline CDR1 is DFQATT and CDR2 is SNEGSKA (reference sequence). The length of the CDR3 is 16 residues. The CDR3 DNA reads as TGCAGTGCTAGAGATCAAGGTCCAGGATGGGGCAATGAGCAGTTCTTC. Translation: CSARDQGPGWGNEQFF.

This clonotype was seen ten or more times. The chain recombines TRBV2 with TRBJ2-1; the match to TRBD1 covers 8 bases. Germline values: CDR1 SNHLY, CDR2 FYNNEI. Trimming took 7 bases from V and 8 from J; bases not matched to a gene: 10. The CDR3 runs to 14 residues. CDR3 DNA: TGTGCCAGCAAAACCACAGGGGGAAGGCATGAGCAGTTCTTC. Protein product: CASKTTGGRHEQFF.

V gene TRBV15 combines with J gene TRBJ2-1; TRBD1 or TRBD2 may be the D gene (6 bases each). Germline CDR1 and CDR2: LNHNV and YYDKDF (reference sequence). Trimming removed 0 bases from V and 7 bases from J, with 10 bases in between. The CDR3 sequence is 14 residues long. In DNA, the CDR3 is TGTGCCACCAGCAGAGATACAGGGAGGAATGAGCAGTTCTTC. This sequence encodes CATSRDTGRNEQFF.

The CDR3 bases are TGTGCCAGCAGCCCAAAGGGACAGGGCTTCAATCAGCCCCAGCATTTT. This translates into CASSPKGQGFNQPQHF. The J gene is TRBJ1-5, the V gene TRBV28; TRBD1 agrees at 9 bases. CDR1 and CDR2 from the germline V gene are MDHEN and SYDVKM. The CDR3 is 16 amino acids. V gave up 6 bases and J gave up 3 bases; unmatched junction bases: 9. Filled out from reference TRBV28 and TRBJ1-5, the complete variable domain reads DVKVTQSSRYLVKRTGEKVFLECVQDMDHENMFWYRQDPGLGLRLIYFSYDVKMKEKGDIPEGYSVSREKKERFSLILESASTNQTSMYLCASSPKGQGFNQPQHFGDGTRLSIL.

Concerning this clonotype itself: Being one base from a much bigger clone, this may be a read error. The J gene is TRBJ2-3, the V gene TRBV7-3; 11 nucleotides agree with TRBD2. Trimming at V came to 0 bases and at J to 2 bases, leaving 4 bases not matched to a gene. The CDR3 is made up of 17 amino acids. Germline CDR1 SGHTA, CDR2 FQGTGA. The CDR3 DNA sequence: TGTGCCAGCAGCTTAACGGGACTAGCGGACATCACAGATACGCAGTATTTT. Encoded protein: CASSLTGLADITDTQYF.

CDR3 amino acids: CSVVNLRDTQYF. DNA for the CDR3: TGCAGCGTTGTGAACTTGAGAGATACGCAGTATTTT. The genes are TRBV29-1 and TRBJ2-3; D call uncertain. The CDR3 is made up of 12 amino acids. V was clipped by 4 bases and J by 5 bases, with 10 bases between them. CDR1 is SQVTM and CDR2 is ANQGSEA in the germline V gene.